This T cell receptor beta chain was retrieved from a study of blood T cell repertoires in COVID-19. Repertoires were generated with immunoSEQ multiplex PCR, while TCRdb's copy carries only in-frame clones and drops some. The sample has just over 350,000 clones; about 90% are singletons. CDR3 length: 13 amino acids. The germline CDR1 and CDR2 sequences are SGHVS and FQNEAQ. The V end lost 4 bases, the J end lost 8 bases, and 14 bases lay between the germline ends. Participants, about 18 to 90 years old, spanned fewer than 25 US areas. The TCR comes from a woman in her thirties who had recovered from COVID-19. Material for sequencing was PBMCs or T cells enriched from blood (not recorded which). The chain employs TRBV7-8 and TRBJ1-2; the D is unclear. CDR3 in amino acids: CASSSTAAGGYTF. The CDR3 DNA sequence: TGTGCCAGCAGCTCTACAGCGGCCGGGGGCTACACCTTC.